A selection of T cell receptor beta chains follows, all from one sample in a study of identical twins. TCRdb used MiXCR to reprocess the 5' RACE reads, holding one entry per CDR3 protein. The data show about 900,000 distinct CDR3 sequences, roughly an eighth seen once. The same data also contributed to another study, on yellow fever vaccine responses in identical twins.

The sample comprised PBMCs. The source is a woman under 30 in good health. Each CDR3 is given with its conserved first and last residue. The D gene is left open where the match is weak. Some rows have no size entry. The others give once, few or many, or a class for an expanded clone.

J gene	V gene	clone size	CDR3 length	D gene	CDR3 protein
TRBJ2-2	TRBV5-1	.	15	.	CASGSGFRYTGELFF
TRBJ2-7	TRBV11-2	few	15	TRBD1	CASSAWDRGRYEQYF
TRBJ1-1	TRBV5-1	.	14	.	CASSFSLWDPEAFF
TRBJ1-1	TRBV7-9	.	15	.	CASSFSRGLDTEAFF
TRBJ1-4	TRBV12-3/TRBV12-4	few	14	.	CASSFRAINEKLFF
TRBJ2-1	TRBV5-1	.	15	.	CASSWREAGYNEQFF
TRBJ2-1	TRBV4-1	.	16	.	CASSQAELMGSNEQFF
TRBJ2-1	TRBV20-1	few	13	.	CSALWGKGNEQFF
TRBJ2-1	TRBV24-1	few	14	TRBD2	CATRPGLGGNEQFF
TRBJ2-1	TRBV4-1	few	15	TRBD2	CASSSISGSYNEQFF
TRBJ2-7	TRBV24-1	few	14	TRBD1	CATSDPDRGLEQYF
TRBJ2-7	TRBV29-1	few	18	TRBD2	CSVGRRLAGLEGVGEQYF
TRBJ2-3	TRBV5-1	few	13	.	CASSSPLEDTQYF
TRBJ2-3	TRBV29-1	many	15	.	CSVVATGIRTDTQYF
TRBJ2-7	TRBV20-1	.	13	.	CSASGASSYEQYF
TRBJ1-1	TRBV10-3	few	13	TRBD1	CAIRGDRGAEAFF
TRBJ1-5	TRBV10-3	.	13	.	CAIREQDNQPQHF
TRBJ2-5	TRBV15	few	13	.	CATSSRPVQTQYF
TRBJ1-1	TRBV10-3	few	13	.	CAISDREQTEAFF
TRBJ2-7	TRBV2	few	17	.	CASSEWGSTRVAYEQYF
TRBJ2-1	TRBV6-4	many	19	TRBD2	CASTPLFLAGAASYNEQFF
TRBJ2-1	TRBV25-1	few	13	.	CASRKGGHNEQFF
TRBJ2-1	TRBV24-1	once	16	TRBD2	CATSDSGLAGFDEQFF
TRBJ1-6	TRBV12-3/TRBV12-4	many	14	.	CASSWGQDNSPLHF
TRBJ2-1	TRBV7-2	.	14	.	CASSRWGDYNEQFF
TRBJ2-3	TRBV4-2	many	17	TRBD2	CASSQGGLAGGFDTQYF
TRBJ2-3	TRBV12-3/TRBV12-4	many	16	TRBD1	CASSPHPGTGKDTQYF
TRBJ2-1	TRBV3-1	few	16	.	CASSPITRGNYNEQFF